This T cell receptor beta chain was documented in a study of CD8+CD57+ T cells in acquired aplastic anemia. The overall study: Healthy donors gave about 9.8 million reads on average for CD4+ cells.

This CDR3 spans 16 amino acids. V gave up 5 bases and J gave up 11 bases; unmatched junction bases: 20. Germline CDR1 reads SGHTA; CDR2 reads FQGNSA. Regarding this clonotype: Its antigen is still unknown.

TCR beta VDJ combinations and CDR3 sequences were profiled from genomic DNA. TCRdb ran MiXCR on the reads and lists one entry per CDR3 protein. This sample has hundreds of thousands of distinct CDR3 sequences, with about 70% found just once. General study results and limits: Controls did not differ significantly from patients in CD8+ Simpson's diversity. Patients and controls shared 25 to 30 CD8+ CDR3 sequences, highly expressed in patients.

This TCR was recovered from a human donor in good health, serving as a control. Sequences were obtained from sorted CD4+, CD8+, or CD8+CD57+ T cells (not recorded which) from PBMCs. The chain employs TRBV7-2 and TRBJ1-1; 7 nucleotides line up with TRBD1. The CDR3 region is CASSPAGGGNYGYAFF. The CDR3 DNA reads TGTGCCAGCAGCCCAGCAGGGGGGGGGAACTATGGCTACGCTTTCTTT.